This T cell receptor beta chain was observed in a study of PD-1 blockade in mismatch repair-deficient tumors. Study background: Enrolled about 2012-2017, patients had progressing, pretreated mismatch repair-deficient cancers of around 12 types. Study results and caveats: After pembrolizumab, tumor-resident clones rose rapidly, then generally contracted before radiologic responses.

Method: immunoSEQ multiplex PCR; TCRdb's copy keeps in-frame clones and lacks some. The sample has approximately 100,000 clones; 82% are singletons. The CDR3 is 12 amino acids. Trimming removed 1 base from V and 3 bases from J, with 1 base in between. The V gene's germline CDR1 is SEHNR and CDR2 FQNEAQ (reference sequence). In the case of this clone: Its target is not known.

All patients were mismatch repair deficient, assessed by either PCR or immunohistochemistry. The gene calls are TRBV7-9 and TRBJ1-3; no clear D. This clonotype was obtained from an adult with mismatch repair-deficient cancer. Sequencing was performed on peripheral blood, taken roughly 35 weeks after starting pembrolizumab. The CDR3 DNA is TGTGCCAGCAGCTTAGTTGGAAACACCATATATTTT. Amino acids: CASSLVGNTIYF.